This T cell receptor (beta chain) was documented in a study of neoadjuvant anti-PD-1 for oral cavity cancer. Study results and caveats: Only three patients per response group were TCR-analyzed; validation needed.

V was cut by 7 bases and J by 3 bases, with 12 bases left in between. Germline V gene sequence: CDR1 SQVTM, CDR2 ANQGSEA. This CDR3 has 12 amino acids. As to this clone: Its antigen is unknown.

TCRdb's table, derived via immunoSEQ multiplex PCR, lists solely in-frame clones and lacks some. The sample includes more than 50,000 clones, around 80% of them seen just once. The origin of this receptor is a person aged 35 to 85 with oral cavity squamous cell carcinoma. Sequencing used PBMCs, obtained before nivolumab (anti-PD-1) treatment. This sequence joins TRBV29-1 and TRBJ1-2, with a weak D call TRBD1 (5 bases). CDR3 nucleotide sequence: TGCAGCGCAGCAGACAGTTACTATGGCTACACCTTC. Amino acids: CSAADSYYGYTF.